A single sample gave rise to the 24 T cell receptor beta chains below, sequenced in a study of T cells in Graves' hyperthyroidism and ophthalmopathy (dated by TCRdb to between 2018 and 2021). Libraries were built with multiplex PCR. Instrument used: Illumina HiSeq 2000. The TCR beta CDR3 regions were amplified from the RNA transcripts. The first round of RT-PCR for the TCR CDR3 was performed with the HTBI primer set and the Qiagen OneStep RT-PCR kit. Starting from the raw public reads, TCRdb applied fastp trimming at Q25, assembled clones with MiXCR and retained in-frame beta chains. CDR3 protein duplicates are merged, each entry listing the most common genes and DNA. The sample table shows hundreds of thousands of distinct CDR3 sequences, and around 15% are seen once. The ten largest account for roughly 10% of the sample. The sample consisted of blood. The receptors originated from a woman aged 18-29 years with Graves' hyperthyroidism.

On this clonotype: A single base separates this from a much larger clone, so it may be a read error. This sequence joins TRBV7-2 and TRBJ2-1; TRBD2 matches at 8 bases. The CDR3 totals 15 residues. The ends lost 5 bases at V and 2 bases at J; junction bases unmatched: 5. CDR1 is SGHTA and CDR2 is FQGNSA in the germline V gene. The CDR3 here is CASSPAGAAYNEQFF. The CDR3 DNA is TGTGCCAGCAGCCCAGCGGGAGCGGCCTACAATGAGCAGTTCTTC.

This clonotype was detected many times. The chain couples TRBV7-6 to TRBJ2-5; 16 nucleotides align to TRBD2. The CDR3 covers 18 residues. The junction had 10 bases not matched to a gene; V was cut back by 4 bases and J by 5 bases. Germline-derived CDR1 and CDR2 are SGHVS and FNYEAQ. The CDR3 protein is CASSSGLAGGRLGETQYF. The CDR3 DNA sequence: TGTGCCAGCAGCTCGGGACTAGCGGGAGGGCGTCTCGGGGAGACCCAGTACTTC.

V and J are TRBV20-1 and TRBJ2-1, with 9 nucleotides matching TRBD2. Unmatched junction bases numbered 11, after V lost 5 bases and J lost 6 bases. Germline values: CDR1 DFQATT, CDR2 SNEGSKA (reference sequence). The length of the CDR3 is 15 residues. CDR3 sequence (DNA): TGCAGTGCTCACGGTATAGCGGGAGTCTCCAATGAGCAGTTCTTC. Its protein is CSAHGIAGVSNEQFF.

This clonotype has a handful of counts. This chain joins TRBV7-9 and TRBJ1-4; no clear D gene. V was trimmed by 4 bases and J by 8 bases, leaving 23 bases between them. The CDR3 runs 17 residues. CDR1 is SEHNR and CDR2 is FQNEAQ in the germline V gene (reference sequence). The CDR3 DNA follows: TGTGCCAGCAGCTCCGGGGTGGGGTTAGGCCTCGGCGAAAAACTGTTTTTT. Its translation is CASSSGVGLGLGEKLFF.

This clonotype occurred a few times. V gene TRBV25-1 combines with J gene TRBJ1-3; no definite D call. The length of the CDR3 is 15 residues. Trimming shortened V by 2 bases and J by 0 bases, and 8 bases separated the two germline ends. The V gene's germline CDR1 is MGHDK and CDR2 SYGVNS. The CDR3: CASSEAVYSGNTIYF. The CDR3 coding sequence is TGTGCCAGCAGTGAAGCGGTCTACTCTGGAAACACCATATATTTT.

At least ten counts were recorded for this clonotype. CDR3 DNA sequence: TGTGCCAGCAGCCTGGGACGGAAAAACATTCAGTACTTC. It specifies CASSLGRKNIQYF. This chain links TRBV7-2 with TRBJ2-4; D possibly uses TRBD1 or TRBD2 (5 bases each). Germline V gene lookup returns CDR1 SGHTA and CDR2 FQGNSA. This CDR3 contains 13 residues. V lost 5 bases to trimming and J lost 4 bases, with 9 bases between them.

The CDR3 is CASSLGSGTPDTQYF. The DNA for the CDR3 is TGTGCCAGCAGCTTGGGTAGCGGGACCCCAGATACGCAGTATTTT. This chain uses TRBV5-4 with TRBJ2-3; 8 bases match TRBD2. Germline V gene sequence: CDR1 SGHNT, CDR2 YYREEE (reference sequence). The CDR3 loop spans 15 amino acids. Trimming at V came to 0 bases and at J to 4 bases, leaving 4 bases not matched to a gene. Full variable domain (missing parts from reference TRBV5-4 and TRBJ2-3): ETGVTQSPTHLIKTRGQQVTLRCSSQSGHNTVSWYQQALGQGPQFIFQYYREEENGRGNFPPRFSGLQFPNYSSELNVNALELDDSALYLCASSLGSGTPDTQYFGPGTRLTVL.

This clonotype was detected ten times or more. The gene calls are TRBV29-1 and TRBJ1-1; 8 nucleotides line up with TRBD1. V lost 1 base to trimming and J lost 7 bases; unmatched junction nucleotides: 5. Germline CDR1 reads SQVTM; CDR2 reads ANQGSEA. The CDR3 is made up of 13 amino acids. The CDR3 nucleotides are TGCAGCGTTGAAGGGCAGGGGGCCGGTGAAGCTTTCTTT. Translating gives CSVEGQGAGEAFF.

The V and J genes are TRBV19 and TRBJ1-1; 7 nucleotides agree with TRBD1. Trimming cost V 9 bases and J 6 bases; bases outside gene matches: 13. The germline gives CDR1 LNHDA, CDR2 SQIVND (reference sequence). This CDR3 has 14 amino acids. In DNA, the CDR3 is TGTGCCAGCGGAAACCCAGGGGGGGTAGCTGAAGCTTTCTTT. Residues: CASGNPGGVAEAFF.

The V call is TRBV5-1, the J call TRBJ1-1; 9 nucleotides line up with TRBD1. In germline, CDR1 is SGHRS, CDR2 YFSETQ. The CDR3 has 16 residues. V lost 5 bases, J lost 3 bases, and 11 bases stayed unmatched. The CDR3 loop reads CASRARDRDRDTEAFF. The CDR3 nucleotides read TGCGCCAGCAGGGCCCGGGACAGGGATAGGGACACTGAAGCTTTCTTT.

V usage is TRBV6-2 or TRBV6-3 and J usage is TRBJ2-1, with D possibly matching TRBD2 (6 bases). V lost 3 bases, J lost 7 bases, and 16 bases lay in between. The CDR3 extends over 15 amino acids. In germline, CDR1 is MNHEY, CDR2 SVGEGT. CDR3 protein: CASSYTGGAWNEQFF. In DNA, the CDR3 is TGTGCCAGCAGTTATACCGGAGGGGCATGGAATGAGCAGTTCTTC.

This clonotype was recorded at least ten times. The chain recombines TRBV7-2 with TRBJ2-7; 8 nucleotides match TRBD2. CDR1 and CDR2 from the germline V gene are SGHTA and FQGNSA. The CDR3 extends over 15 amino acids. After removal of 2 bases from V and 0 bases from J, the junction contained 3 bases not matched to a gene. The DNA for the CDR3 is TGTGCCAGCAGCTTAAAGCGGGAGTTCTCCTACGAGCAGTACTTC. Residues: CASSLKREFSYEQYF.

This clonotype has at least ten counts. This chain joins TRBV12-3 or TRBV12-4 and TRBJ1-1; D is unresolved. The V gene lost 2 bases and the J gene lost 2 bases, with 6 bases spanning the gap. This CDR3 contains 13 residues. CDR3 residues: CASSLLINTEAFF. CDR3 nucleotide sequence: TGTGCCAGCAGTTTACTGATCAACACTGAAGCTTTCTTT.

This clonotype was observed a few times. The chain couples TRBV4-3 to TRBJ2-1, with D tentatively TRBD2 (5 bases). V gave up 5 bases and J gave up 10 bases, with 18 bases separating them. In germline, CDR1 is LGHNA, CDR2 YSLEER. The CDR3 covers 14 residues. Here the CDR3 reads CASSGVEGQLEQFF. The CDR3 DNA is TGCGCCAGCAGCGGAGTCGAGGGCCAATTAGAGCAGTTCTTC.

This clonotype was detected ten times or more. The V and J genes are TRBV11-2 and TRBJ2-5, with D hard to call. CDR3 length equals 13 residues. Trimming left V 4 bases short and J 2 bases short, with 8 bases between. CDR1 and CDR2 from the germline V gene are SGHAT and FQNNGV. The CDR3 region has the DNA TGTGCCAGCAGCTCGTTAGGACAAGAGACCCAGTACTTC. Translated, it gives CASSSLGQETQYF.

This clonotype was counted at least ten times. The chain has TRBV20-1 and TRBJ1-2; 8 nucleotides line up with TRBD1. There are 15 residues in the CDR3. Germline CDR1 and CDR2: DFQATT and SNEGSKA (reference sequence). V was pared by 7 bases and J by 5 bases, with 15 bases of the junction left unmatched. The CDR3 DNA follows: TGCAGTGTTAGTGGACAGGGCGAAAAGGGGTATGGCTACACCTTC. This translates into CSVSGQGEKGYGYTF.

This clonotype was counted many times. The chain uses TRBV11-2 and TRBJ1-2, with 7 bases identical to TRBD1. The CDR3 sequence is 15 residues long. Germline trimming cut 5 bases from V and 2 bases from J; bases unmatched to any gene: 8. CDR1 is SGHAT and CDR2 is FQNNGV in the germline V gene. This CDR3 is CASSTLTGVNYGYTF. The CDR3 DNA reads TGTGCCAGCAGCACGCTAACAGGGGTGAACTATGGCTACACCTTC.

In its sample, this clonotype was seen many times. The chain links TRBV11-3 to TRBJ2-3; 7 nucleotides align to TRBD2. The CDR3 loop spans 15 amino acids. Germline V CDR1 and CDR2: SGHNT, YENEEA. V trimming: 5 bases; J trimming: 0 bases; junction bases outside the gene matches: 5. The CDR3 sequence is CASSPGTTSTDTQYF. CDR3 DNA: TGTGCCAGCAGCCCAGGGACTACCAGCACAGATACGCAGTATTTT.

This clonotype showed up many times. This sequence joins TRBV28 and TRBJ2-2; 9 bases agree with TRBD1. V was pared by 3 bases and J by 6 bases, with 5 bases of the junction left unmatched. There are 15 residues in the CDR3. Germline assignment: CDR1 MDHEN and CDR2 SYDVKM. CDR3 loop: CASSFGQGRAGELFF. DNA of the CDR3: TGTGCCAGCAGTTTCGGACAGGGGAGGGCCGGGGAGCTGTTTTTT.

V usage is TRBV24-1 and J usage is TRBJ2-5, with TRBD1 as a possible D gene (6 bases). The V end was cut by 2 bases, the J end by 8 bases, with 11 bases between. Germline loops: CDR1 KGHDR, CDR2 SFDVKD. The CDR3 extends over 13 amino acids. Here the CDR3 DNA reads TGTGCCACCAGTGATTCCCCGGGGACAACCCAGTACTTC. The encoded protein is CATSDSPGTTQYF.

The J gene is TRBJ2-6, the V gene TRBV7-9; TRBD2 matches at 11 bases. V trimming: 3 bases; J trimming: 2 bases; junction bases outside the gene matches: 9. Germline V lookup: CDR1 SEHNR, CDR2 FQNEAQ (reference sequence). This CDR3 contains 19 residues. CDR3 amino acids: CASSFRVGSGRAGANVLTF. CDR3 sequence (DNA): TGTGCCAGCAGCTTTCGGGTTGGTAGCGGGAGGGCTGGGGCCAACGTCCTGACTTTC.

This clonotype was observed at least ten times. The chain has TRBV28 and TRBJ2-2; D tentatively reads TRBD1 or TRBD2 (5 bases each). V was cut by 4 bases and J by 0 bases, with 18 bases left in between. In germline, CDR1 is MDHEN, CDR2 SYDVKM. The length of the CDR3 is 18 residues. The CDR3, as DNA: TGTGCCAGCAGTTATCTCCGGGGCCCCCTCCCGAACACCGGGGAGCTGTTTTTT. Translated: CASSYLRGPLPNTGELFF.

Points on this clonotype: The junction does not match germline at one end; this may be a read error. J is TRBJ1-2 and V is TRBV19, with D unresolved. Per the germline V gene, CDR1 is LNHDA and CDR2 is SQIVND (reference sequence). There are 14 residues in the CDR3. The CDR3 spells CASTFGSIPYGYTF. In DNA, the CDR3 is TGTGCAAGTACTTTTGGGTCCATCCCCTATGGCTACACCTTC.

This clonotype came up a few times. The CDR3 coding sequence is TGTGCCAGCTCACCTTACCCTGGACTAGCGGGAGCTGCCGGGGAGCTGTTTTTT. It is translated as CASSPYPGLAGAAGELFF. The chain links TRBV18 to TRBJ2-2, with 13 bases fitting TRBD2. The germline V gene encodes CDR1 KGHSH and CDR2 LQKENI. The CDR3 spans 18 residues. After removal of 3 bases from V and 6 bases from J, the junction contained 10 bases not matched to a gene.